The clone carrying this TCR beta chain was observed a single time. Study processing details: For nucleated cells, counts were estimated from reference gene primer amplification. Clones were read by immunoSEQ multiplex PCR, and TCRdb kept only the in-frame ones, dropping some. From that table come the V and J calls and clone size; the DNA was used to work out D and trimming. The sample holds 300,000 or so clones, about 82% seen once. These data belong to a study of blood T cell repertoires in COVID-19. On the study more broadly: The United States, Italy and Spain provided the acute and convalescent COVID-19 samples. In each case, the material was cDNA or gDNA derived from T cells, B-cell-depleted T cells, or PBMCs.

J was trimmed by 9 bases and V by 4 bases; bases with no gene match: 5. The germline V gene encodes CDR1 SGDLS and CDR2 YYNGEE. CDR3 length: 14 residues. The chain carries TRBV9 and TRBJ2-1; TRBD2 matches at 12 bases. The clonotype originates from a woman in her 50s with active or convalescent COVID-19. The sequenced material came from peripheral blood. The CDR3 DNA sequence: TGTGCCAGCAGCTGGGCTAGCGGGAGGGGTGAGCAGTTCTTC. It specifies CASSWASGRGEQFF.